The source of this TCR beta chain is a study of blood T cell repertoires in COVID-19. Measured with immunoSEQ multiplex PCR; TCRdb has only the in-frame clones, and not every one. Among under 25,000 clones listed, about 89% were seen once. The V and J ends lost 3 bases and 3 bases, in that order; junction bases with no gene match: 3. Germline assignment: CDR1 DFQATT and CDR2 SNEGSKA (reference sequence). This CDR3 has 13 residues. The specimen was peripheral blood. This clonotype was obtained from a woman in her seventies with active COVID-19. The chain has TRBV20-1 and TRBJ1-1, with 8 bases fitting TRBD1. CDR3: CSASSTGDTEAFF. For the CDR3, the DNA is TGCAGTGCTAGTTCGACAGGGGACACTGAAGCTTTCTTT.